The T cell receptor (beta chain) described here comes from a study of monozygotic twins with cystic fibrosis. Germline V gene lookup returns CDR1 SNHLY and CDR2 FYNNEI. This CDR3 spans 13 amino acids. With 1 base removed from V and 7 bases from J, the gap between germline ends came to 7 bases. Clones were read by immunoSEQ multiplex PCR, and TCRdb kept only the in-frame ones, dropping some. The repertoire includes 29,000 or so clones, around four fifths of them detected once, and 0.88% sits in the top ten. The specimen was blood. The TCR comes from a girl aged 2-10 years with cystic fibrosis. V is TRBV2 and J is TRBJ2-2; D may match TRBD1 or TRBD2 (5 bases each). The CDR3 region has the DNA TGTGCCAGCAGTGAAGGGGGGTTCGGGGAGCTGTTTTTT. Translating gives CASSEGGFGELFF.